This T cell receptor (beta chain) was documented in a study of identical twins. Germline V CDR1 and CDR2: SNHLY, FYNNEI. The J segment lost 9 bases and the V segment lost 6 bases, leaving 5 bases of the junction unmatched. The CDR3 has 12 residues. One entry per CDR3 protein results from TCRdb running MiXCR on the 5' RACE reads. The sample carries 640,000 or so distinct CDR3 sequences, around 6% recorded once. This clonotype was sampled from a man aged 18 to 29 in good health. Material for sequencing was naive T cells sorted from blood. This chain joins TRBV2 and TRBJ2-5, with TRBD2 matching over 9 bases. The CDR3 nucleotides read TGTGCCAGCAGGGATAGCGGGAGTCCCCAGTACTTC. Its protein product is CASRDSGSPQYF.